This T cell receptor beta chain was sequenced during a study of cytomegalovirus exposure and HLA in healthy donors. V was cut by 0 bases and J by 4 bases, with 4 bases left in between. This CDR3 spans 13 amino acids. Per germline, CDR1 LGHNA and CDR2 YSLEER. A note on this clone: The antigen is unknown.

The primer mix had 60 Vbeta and 13 Jbeta primers. Profiling relied on immunoSEQ multiplex PCR, and the TCRdb table lists in-frame clones only, not all of them. The sample's table shows approximately 140,000 clones. Study outcomes and limitations: It was reported that TCR beta sequences correctly inferred the HLA-A and HLA-B alleles for most subjects. Later analysis identified about 18,000 TCR beta sequences associated with HLA alleles, using a false discovery rate threshold of 0.05.

Sequencing was carried out using PBMCs. This receptor was obtained from a middle-aged woman in good health and CMV-seronegative. The chain carries TRBV4-3 and TRBJ2-1; no firm D call. Here the CDR3 reads CASSQDVYNEQFF. DNA for the CDR3: TGCGCCAGCAGCCAAGACGTATACAATGAGCAGTTCTTC.